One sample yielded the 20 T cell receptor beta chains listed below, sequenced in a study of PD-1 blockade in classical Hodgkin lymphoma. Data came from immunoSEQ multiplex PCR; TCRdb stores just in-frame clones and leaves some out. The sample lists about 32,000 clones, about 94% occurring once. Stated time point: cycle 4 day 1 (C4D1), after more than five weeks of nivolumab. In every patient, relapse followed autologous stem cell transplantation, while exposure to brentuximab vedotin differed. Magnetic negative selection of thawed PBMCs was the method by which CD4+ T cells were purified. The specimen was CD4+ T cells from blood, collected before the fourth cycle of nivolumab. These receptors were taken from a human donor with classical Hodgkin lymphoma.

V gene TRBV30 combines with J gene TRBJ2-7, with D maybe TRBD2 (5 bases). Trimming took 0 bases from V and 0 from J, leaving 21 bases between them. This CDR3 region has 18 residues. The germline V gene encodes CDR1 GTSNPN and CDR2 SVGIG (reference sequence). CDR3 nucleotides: TGTGCCTGGAGTGTTTTAAGGGTGGACTCACAGTACTCCTACGAGCAGTACTTC. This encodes CAWSVLRVDSQYSYEQYF.

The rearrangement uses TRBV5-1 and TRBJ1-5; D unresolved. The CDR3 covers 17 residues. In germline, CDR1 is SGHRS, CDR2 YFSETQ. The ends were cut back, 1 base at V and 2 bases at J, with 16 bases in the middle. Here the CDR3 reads CASSLFSDPSGNQPQHF. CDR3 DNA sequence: TGCGCCAGCAGCTTGTTTTCAGACCCGTCGGGCAATCAGCCCCAGCATTTT. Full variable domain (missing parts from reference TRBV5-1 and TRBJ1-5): KAGVTQTPRYLIKTRGQQVTLSCSPISGHRSVSWYQQTPGQGLQFLFEYFSETQRNKGNFPGRFSGRQFSNSRSEMNVSTLELGDSALYLCASSLFSDPSGNQPQHFGDGTRLSIL.

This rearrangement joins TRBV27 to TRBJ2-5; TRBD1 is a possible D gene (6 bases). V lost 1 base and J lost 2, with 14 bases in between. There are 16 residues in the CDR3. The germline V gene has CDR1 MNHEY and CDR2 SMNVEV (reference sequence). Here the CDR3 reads CASSLFSGAGQETQYF. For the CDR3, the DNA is TGTGCCAGCAGTTTATTCTCAGGGGCAGGTCAAGAGACCCAGTACTTC.

CDR3 amino acids: CASSSLYNSYNEQFF. The DNA for the CDR3 is TGTGCCAGCAGCTCCCTTTATAACTCCTACAATGAGCAGTTCTTC. This chain links TRBV11-2 with TRBJ2-1, with no clear D. The CDR3 spans 15 residues. Between the trimmed V and J ends, which lost 4 bases and 0 bases, there was a span of 10 bases. Germline V gives CDR1 SGHAT, CDR2 FQNNGV.

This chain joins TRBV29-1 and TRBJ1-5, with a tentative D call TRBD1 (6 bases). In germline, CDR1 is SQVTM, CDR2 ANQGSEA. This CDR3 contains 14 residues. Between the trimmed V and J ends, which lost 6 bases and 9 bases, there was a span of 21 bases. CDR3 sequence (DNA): TGCAGCGTCCACGCCTCAGGGGTCTTCTCGCCCCAGCATTTT. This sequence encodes CSVHASGVFSPQHF.

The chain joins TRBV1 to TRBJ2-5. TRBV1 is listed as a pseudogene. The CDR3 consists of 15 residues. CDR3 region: CTSSQDRIGQETQYF. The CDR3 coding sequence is TGCACCAGCAGCCAGGACCGAATAGGGCAAGAGACCCAGTACTTC.

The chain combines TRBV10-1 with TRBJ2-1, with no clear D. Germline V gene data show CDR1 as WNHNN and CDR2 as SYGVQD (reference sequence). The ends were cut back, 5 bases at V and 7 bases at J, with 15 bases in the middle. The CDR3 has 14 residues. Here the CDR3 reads CASSPMGSRNEQFF. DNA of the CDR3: TGCGCCAGCAGTCCCATGGGTTCTAGGAATGAGCAGTTCTTC.

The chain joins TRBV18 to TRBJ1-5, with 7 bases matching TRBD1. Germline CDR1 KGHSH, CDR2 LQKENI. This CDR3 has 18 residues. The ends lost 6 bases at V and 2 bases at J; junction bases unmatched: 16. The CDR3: CASSLEGGQSTGNQPQHF. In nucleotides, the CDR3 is TGTGCCAGCTCCCTCGAGGGGGGACAGTCTACGGGCAATCAGCCCCAGCATTTT.

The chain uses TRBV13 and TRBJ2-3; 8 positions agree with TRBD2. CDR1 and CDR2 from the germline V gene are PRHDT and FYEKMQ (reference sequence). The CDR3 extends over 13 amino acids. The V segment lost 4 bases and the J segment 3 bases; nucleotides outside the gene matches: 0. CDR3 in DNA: TGTGCCAGCAGCTCTAGCGGGACAGATACGCAGTATTTT. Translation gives CASSSSGTDTQYF.

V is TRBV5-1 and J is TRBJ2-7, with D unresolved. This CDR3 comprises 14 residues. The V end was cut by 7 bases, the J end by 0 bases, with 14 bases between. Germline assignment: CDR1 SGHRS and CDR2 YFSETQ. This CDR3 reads CASCSNSGSYEQYF. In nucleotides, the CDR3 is TGCGCCAGCTGCTCCAATTCGGGCTCCTACGAGCAGTACTTC.

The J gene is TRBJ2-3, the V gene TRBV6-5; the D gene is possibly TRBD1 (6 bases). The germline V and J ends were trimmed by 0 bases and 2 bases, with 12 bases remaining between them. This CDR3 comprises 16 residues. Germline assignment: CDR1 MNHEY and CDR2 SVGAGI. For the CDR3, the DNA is TGTGCCAGCAGTTACTCGATGGCAGGGGTCACAGATACGCAGTATTTT. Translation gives CASSYSMAGVTDTQYF.

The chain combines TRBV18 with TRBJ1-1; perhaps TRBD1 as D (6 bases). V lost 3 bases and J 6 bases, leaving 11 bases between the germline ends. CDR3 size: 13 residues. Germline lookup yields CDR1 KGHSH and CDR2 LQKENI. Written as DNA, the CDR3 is TGTGCCAGCTCACCGGGGGAGGGGGCTGAAGCTTTCTTT. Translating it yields CASSPGEGAEAFF.

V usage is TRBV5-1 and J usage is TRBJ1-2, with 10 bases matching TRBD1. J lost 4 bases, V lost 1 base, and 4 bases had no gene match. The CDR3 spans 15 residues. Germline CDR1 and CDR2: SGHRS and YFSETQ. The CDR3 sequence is CASSLSGTGVYGYTF. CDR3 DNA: TGCGCCAGCAGCTTGTCAGGGACAGGGGTCTATGGCTACACCTTC.

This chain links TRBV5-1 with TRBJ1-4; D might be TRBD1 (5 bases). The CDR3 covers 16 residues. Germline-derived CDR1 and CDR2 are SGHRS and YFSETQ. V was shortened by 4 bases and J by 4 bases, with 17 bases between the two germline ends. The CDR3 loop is CASSPMSGGLNEKLFF. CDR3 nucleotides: TGCGCCAGCAGCCCGATGTCCGGGGGACTTAATGAAAAACTGTTTTTT.

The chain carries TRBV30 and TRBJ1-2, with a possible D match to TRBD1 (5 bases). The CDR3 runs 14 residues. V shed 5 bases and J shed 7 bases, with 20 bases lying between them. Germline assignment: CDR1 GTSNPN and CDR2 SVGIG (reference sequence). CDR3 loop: CAWGTWEGKSGYTF. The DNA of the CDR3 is TGTGCCTGGGGTACATGGGAGGGGAAAAGTGGCTACACCTTC. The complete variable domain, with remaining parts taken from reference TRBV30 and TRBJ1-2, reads SQTIHQWPATLVQPVGSPLSLECTVEGTSNPNLYWYRQAAGRGLQLLFYSVGIGQISSEVPQNLSASRPQDRQFILSSKKLLLSDSGFYLCAWGTWEGKSGYTFGSGTRLTVV.

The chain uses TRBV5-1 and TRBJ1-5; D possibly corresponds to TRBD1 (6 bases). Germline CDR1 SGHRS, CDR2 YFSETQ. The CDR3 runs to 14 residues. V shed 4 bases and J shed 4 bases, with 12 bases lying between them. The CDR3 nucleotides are TGCGCCAGCAGCCTAGGGGGGAAGAATCAGCCCCAGCATTTT. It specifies CASSLGGKNQPQHF.

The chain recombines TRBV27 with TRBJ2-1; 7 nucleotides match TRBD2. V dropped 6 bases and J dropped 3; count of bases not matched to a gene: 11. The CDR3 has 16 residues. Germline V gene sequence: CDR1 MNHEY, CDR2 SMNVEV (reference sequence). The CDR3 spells CASRPTGTTIYNEQFF. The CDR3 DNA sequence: TGTGCCAGCAGACCAACCGGGACTACCATCTACAATGAGCAGTTCTTC.

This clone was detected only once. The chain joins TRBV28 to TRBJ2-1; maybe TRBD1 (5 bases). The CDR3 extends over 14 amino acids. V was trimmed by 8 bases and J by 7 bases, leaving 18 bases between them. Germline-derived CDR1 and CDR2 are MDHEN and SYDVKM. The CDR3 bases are TGTGCCAGCTCAGACAGCCCTCAACAAAATGAGCAGTTCTTC. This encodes CASSDSPQQNEQFF.

The CDR3, as DNA: TGTGCCACCCGGACTAGCGGGAGGACCGGGGAGCTGTTTTTT. Its protein is CATRTSGRTGELFF. The chain uses TRBV5-6 and TRBJ2-2, with 14 bases that match TRBD2. CDR1 and CDR2 (germline): SGHDT, YYEEEE. The CDR3 consists of 14 residues. J was trimmed by 5 bases and V by 9 bases; bases with no gene match: 3. The full variable domain, with the rest looked up from reference TRBV5-6 and TRBJ2-2, is DAGVTQSPTHLIKTRGQQVTLRCSPKSGHDTVSWYQQALGQGPQFIFQYYEEEERQRGNFPDRFSGHQFPNYSSELNVNALLLGDSALYLCATRTSGRTGELFFGEGSRLTVL.

In DNA, the CDR3 is TGTGCCAGTAGTATATCGAGACAGGGGGCTGGGGCCAACGTCCTGACTTTC. Its translation is CASSISRQGAGANVLTF. This sequence joins TRBV19 and TRBJ2-6; 9 bases fit TRBD1. The length of the CDR3 is 17 residues. The J segment lost 2 bases and the V segment lost 2 bases, leaving 4 bases of the junction unmatched. Germline V gives CDR1 LNHDA, CDR2 SQIVND (reference sequence).